These 28 T cell receptor beta chains came from one sample sequenced in a study of cytomegalovirus exposure and HLA in healthy donors (dated 2017 in TCRdb). The library was generated by the immunoSEQ multiplex PCR assay. The multiplex PCR relied on a mix of 60 forward primers for TCR Vbeta segments and 13 reverse primers for TCR Jbeta segments. Held by TCRdb, this immuneACCESS table contains in-frame sequences only and omits some clones. Under half of the omission traces to an unresolved V gene where checked; the cause of the rest is unknown. Counted in this sample were around 140,000 clones; just under 80% of them appeared once. The ten largest account for approximately 1.5% of the sample. Sequenced material: PBMCs. These receptors were taken from a woman aged 18-30 years in good health and CMV-seronegative.

This chain joins TRBV27 and TRBJ2-3; 9 nucleotides agree with TRBD2. This CDR3 contains 15 residues. The junction had 10 bases not matched to a gene; V was cut back by 8 bases and J by 4 bases. Germline V lookup: CDR1 MNHEY, CDR2 SMNVEV (reference sequence). CDR3 sequence reads: CASGTGAGGPDTQYF. The CDR3 nucleotides read TGTGCCAGCGGAACGGGAGCGGGAGGTCCAGATACGCAGTATTTT.

The rearrangement joins TRBV28 to TRBJ1-4; TRBD1 matches 7 bases. Germline assignment: CDR1 MDHEN and CDR2 SYDVKM. This CDR3 contains 15 residues. After removal of 10 bases from V and 10 bases from J, the junction contained 18 bases not matched to a gene. CDR3: CATSEVWRQGGKLFF. CDR3 nucleotide sequence: TGTGCCACCTCCGAAGTCTGGCGACAGGGAGGAAAACTGTTTTTT. The full variable domain, with the rest looked up from reference TRBV28 and TRBJ1-4, is DVKVTQSSRYLVKRTGEKVFLECVQDMDHENMFWYRQDPGLGLRLIYFSYDVKMKEKGDIPEGYSVSREKKERFSLILESASTNQTSMYLCATSEVWRQGGKLFFGSGTQLSVL.

V is TRBV7-6 and J is TRBJ2-3; 8 nucleotides match TRBD2. The CDR3 loop spans 15 amino acids. V dropped 3 bases and J dropped 2; count of bases not matched to a gene: 4. Germline values: CDR1 SGHVS, CDR2 FNYEAQ. The CDR3 coding sequence is TGTGCCAGCAGCTTCACGGGAGGGCCCACAGATACGCAGTATTTT. It specifies CASSFTGGPTDTQYF.

The rearrangement links TRBV30 to TRBJ2-1; tentative D call: TRBD1 (5 bases). V lost 4 bases and J 2 bases, leaving 9 bases between the germline ends. Germline-derived CDR1 and CDR2 are GTSNPN and SVGIG (reference sequence). This CDR3 has 13 amino acids. This CDR3 is CAWKQGPYNEQFF. In DNA form, the CDR3 reads TGTGCCTGGAAGCAGGGCCCCTACAATGAGCAGTTCTTC.

The V and J genes are TRBV5-1 and TRBJ2-1, with D possibly TRBD1 on 8 matching bases. The CDR3 totals 14 residues. V was cut by 4 bases and J by 5 bases, with 13 bases left in between. The germline V gene has CDR1 SGHRS and CDR2 YFSETQ. This CDR3 is CASSQGAGDNEQFF. CDR3 DNA sequence: TGCGCCAGCAGCCAGGGGGCGGGGGACAATGAGCAGTTCTTC.

The gene calls are TRBV6-5 and TRBJ2-2; 10 nucleotides agree with TRBD1. Trimming removed 11 bases from V and 5 bases from J; junction bases left unmatched: 8. This CDR3 spans 14 amino acids. In germline, CDR1 is MNHEY, CDR2 SVGAGI. The CDR3 protein is CASGGTGVTGELFF. CDR3 nucleotides: TGTGCCTCCGGGGGGACAGGGGTAACCGGGGAGCTGTTTTTT.

V is TRBV29-1 and J is TRBJ2-5; 11 bases map to TRBD2. In germline, CDR1 is SQVTM, CDR2 ANQGSEA. V lost 6 bases to trimming and J lost 4 bases; unmatched junction nucleotides: 10. This CDR3 spans 15 amino acids. CDR3: CSVTSGIGASETQYF. DNA of the CDR3: TGCAGCGTGACTAGCGGGATTGGGGCTTCAGAGACCCAGTACTTC.

This chain's CDR3 is CASNLGQANTIYF. The DNA of the CDR3 is TGTGCCAGCAATTTGGGACAGGCAAACACCATATATTTT. This rearrangement joins TRBV6-1 to TRBJ1-3, with TRBD1 matching over 8 bases. The CDR3 runs 13 residues. V lost 7 bases to trimming and J lost 6 bases; unmatched junction nucleotides: 5. Germline V lookup: CDR1 MNHNS, CDR2 SASEGT.

For the CDR3, the DNA is TGTGCCAGCAGTTGGGGGGACTCTAATTCACCCCTCCACTTT. Translated: CASSWGDSNSPLHF. J is TRBJ1-6 and V is TRBV27; D is possibly TRBD1 (5 bases). The CDR3 consists of 14 residues. Trimming took 4 bases from V and 6 from J, leaving 10 bases between them. CDR1 is MNHEY, CDR2 SMNVEV, per germline (reference sequence).

This clone occurred a few times. CDR3 nucleotides: TGTGCCAGCAAAAAGGACACCACTAATGAAAAACTGTTTTTT. Translating gives CASKKDTTNEKLFF. V usage is TRBV6-5 and J usage is TRBJ1-4; a possible D gene is TRBD1 (5 bases). The germline V gene encodes CDR1 MNHEY and CDR2 SVGAGI. V lost 7 bases to trimming and J lost 2 bases, with 11 bases between them. This CDR3 is built from 14 residues.

Note on this clone: Other DNA sequences in this sample translate to the same CDR3. This rearrangement joins TRBV5-1 to TRBJ2-7, with D possibly TRBD2 on 6 matching bases. Germline V gene sequence: CDR1 SGHRS, CDR2 YFSETQ. The V gene lost 0 bases and the J gene lost 1 base, with 11 bases spanning the gap. The CDR3 runs to 15 residues. CDR3 loop: CASSLAGGRSYEQYF. The DNA of the CDR3 is TGCGCCAGCAGCTTGGCCGGGGGTAGGTCCTACGAGCAGTACTTC.

The chain joins TRBV6-5 to TRBJ2-1, with TRBD2 matching over 7 bases. V lost 5 bases and J lost 4; bases outside the gene matches: 5. Germline V gene lookup returns CDR1 MNHEY and CDR2 SVGAGI. The CDR3 is 14 amino acids. Here the CDR3 DNA reads TGTGCCAGCAGTCCTAGCGGAAGATACAATGAGCAGTTCTTC. Translation: CASSPSGRYNEQFF.

The rearrangement links TRBV6-5 to TRBJ1-1; TRBD1 is a possible D gene (5 bases). The CDR3 has 14 residues. Deletions cut 0 bases from V and 4 bases from J, with 9 bases between. Germline V lookup: CDR1 MNHEY, CDR2 SVGAGI. CDR3 in DNA: TGTGCCAGCAGTTACTCTCGAAGGGGCACTGAAGCTTTCTTT. It is translated as CASSYSRRGTEAFF.

The gene calls are TRBV2 and TRBJ1-1; D is uncertain. CDR3 length: 12 residues. V was shortened by 5 bases and J by 6 bases, with 10 bases between the two germline ends. Germline V gene lookup returns CDR1 SNHLY and CDR2 FYNNEI. The CDR3 sequence is CASSLGRAEAFF. CDR3 nucleotides: TGTGCCAGCAGTCTAGGTCGGGCTGAAGCTTTCTTT.

The J gene is TRBJ2-7, the V gene TRBV7-8, with D perhaps matching TRBD1 (6 bases). Trimming cost V 3 bases and J 4 bases, with 13 bases left between them. This CDR3 is 14 amino acids long. Germline CDR1 is SGHVS and CDR2 is FQNEAQ. The CDR3 loop is CASSFTRGGYEQYF. The CDR3 DNA is TGTGCCAGCAGCTTTACCAGAGGGGGTTACGAGCAGTACTTC.

This clone was observed a few times. The CDR3 DNA sequence: TGTGCCAGCAGTCCTGGGACTAGCACAGATACGCAGTATTTT. Protein: CASSPGTSTDTQYF. V and J are TRBV6-4 and TRBJ2-3; tentative D call: TRBD2 (6 bases). The ends were cut back, 5 bases at V and 0 bases at J, with 9 bases in the middle. This CDR3 is built from 14 residues. From germline, CDR1 is MRHNA and CDR2 SNTAGT.

This chain uses TRBV13 with TRBJ1-1; D is uncertain. CDR1 is PRHDT, CDR2 FYEKMQ, per germline (reference sequence). The CDR3 is 12 residues long. V gave up 3 bases and J gave up 4 bases, with 6 bases separating them. The CDR3 region is CASSLTSTEAFF. CDR3 DNA sequence: TGTGCCAGCAGCTTGACTAGCACTGAAGCTTTCTTT.

This rearrangement joins TRBV30 to TRBJ1-2; D is unclear. Per germline, CDR1 GTSNPN and CDR2 SVGIG (reference sequence). The CDR3 sequence is 12 residues long. With 3 bases removed from V and 4 bases from J, the gap between germline ends came to 9 bases. CDR3 amino acids: CAWSMDFYGYTF. In DNA, the CDR3 is TGTGCCTGGAGCATGGACTTCTATGGCTACACCTTC.

Regarding this clone: At one of its ends the junction is not consistent with the germline gene, which may arise from a read error. This chain uses TRBV9 with TRBJ1-1; D is uncertain. Germline V gene lookup returns CDR1 SGDLS and CDR2 YYNGEE. The CDR3 consists of 12 residues. CDR3 coding DNA: TGTGCCAGCAGCCGCGTGAACAGTGAAGCTTTCTTT. Translating it yields CASSRVNSEAFF.

Only a few counts were recorded for this clone. The junction differs from germline at one of its ends, possibly a read error. The rearrangement joins TRBV6-1 to TRBJ2-5; TRBD1 aligns across 7 bases. CDR1 is MNHNS and CDR2 is SASEGT in the germline V gene. There are 16 residues in the CDR3. The CDR3 DNA reads TGTGCCAGCAGTGACCTGATGGGACAGATCCAAGAGGCCCAGTACTTC. Protein product: CASSDLMGQIQEAQYF.

In its sample, this clone was seen a few times. This chain joins TRBV5-1 and TRBJ1-1; 7 bases are shared with TRBD1. The CDR3 contains 17 residues. Trimming at V came to 2 bases and at J to 5 bases, leaving 15 bases not matched to a gene. From germline, CDR1 is SGHRS and CDR2 YFSETQ. CDR3 DNA sequence: TGCGCCAGCAGCTTAGGTGATGTCAGGGGGATGATTACTGAAGCTTTCTTT. Its translation is CASSLGDVRGMITEAFF.

The chain joins TRBV19 to TRBJ2-3, with 11 bases matching TRBD2. CDR3 length: 16 residues. J lost 0 bases, V lost 6 bases, and 5 bases had no gene match. From germline, CDR1 is LNHDA and CDR2 SQIVND (reference sequence). CDR3 bases: TGTGCCAGTAGCCCCCTAGCGGGGGGTAGCACAGATACGCAGTATTTT. This encodes CASSPLAGGSTDTQYF.

The rearrangement joins TRBV28 to TRBJ1-2; D may be TRBD1 (6 bases). V was shortened by 4 bases and J by 4 bases, with 16 bases between the two germline ends. Germline assignment: CDR1 MDHEN and CDR2 SYDVKM. This CDR3 is built from 15 residues. The CDR3 region has the DNA TGTGCCAGCAGTTCCTCCCAGACAGGACCCTATGGCTACACCTTC. It yields the protein CASSSSQTGPYGYTF.

The rearrangement uses TRBV28 and TRBJ2-7; 9 bases map to TRBD2. The CDR3 has 17 amino acids. In germline, CDR1 is MDHEN, CDR2 SYDVKM. The J segment lost 1 base and the V segment lost 1 base, leaving 8 bases of the junction unmatched. CDR3 protein: CASSLFGVREGSYEQYF. The DNA for the CDR3 is TGTGCCAGCAGTTTATTTGGGGTGCGGGAGGGATCCTACGAGCAGTACTTC.

The chain carries TRBV30 and TRBJ1-3; D is unresolved. This CDR3 spans 12 amino acids. The V end lost 0 bases, the J end lost 9 bases, and 9 bases lay between the germline ends. CDR1 is GTSNPN and CDR2 is SVGIG in the germline V gene (reference sequence). The CDR3 region has the DNA TGTGCCTGGAGTGTAGCGGTTTTCACCATATATTTT. It yields the protein CAWSVAVFTIYF.

This sequence joins TRBV30 and TRBJ2-1, with 13 bases fitting TRBD2. This CDR3 has 17 amino acids. The germline gives CDR1 GTSNPN, CDR2 SVGIG (reference sequence). V lost 4 bases, J lost 0 bases, and 6 bases stayed unmatched. For the CDR3, the DNA is TGTGCCTGGACTCCTGGGACTAGCGGGAACTCCTACAATGAGCAGTTCTTC. It encodes CAWTPGTSGNSYNEQFF.

J is TRBJ2-5 and V is TRBV5-4; D uncertain. CDR1 is SGHNT, CDR2 YYREEE, per germline (reference sequence). Deletions cut 4 bases from V and 1 base from J, with 8 bases between. The CDR3 totals 13 residues. The CDR3 is CASSPTRQETQYF. Here the CDR3 DNA reads TGTGCCAGCAGCCCCACGCGCCAAGAGACCCAGTACTTC.

The chain combines TRBV2 with TRBJ1-4; perhaps TRBD1 as D (5 bases). Germline-derived CDR1 and CDR2 are SNHLY and FYNNEI. The V end lost 0 bases, the J end lost 4 bases, and 15 bases lay between the germline ends. This CDR3 comprises 17 residues. In DNA form, the CDR3 reads TGTGCCAGCAGTGAAGCAACCCCGGGACTACTTAATGAAAAACTGTTTTTT. As protein: CASSEATPGLLNEKLFF.